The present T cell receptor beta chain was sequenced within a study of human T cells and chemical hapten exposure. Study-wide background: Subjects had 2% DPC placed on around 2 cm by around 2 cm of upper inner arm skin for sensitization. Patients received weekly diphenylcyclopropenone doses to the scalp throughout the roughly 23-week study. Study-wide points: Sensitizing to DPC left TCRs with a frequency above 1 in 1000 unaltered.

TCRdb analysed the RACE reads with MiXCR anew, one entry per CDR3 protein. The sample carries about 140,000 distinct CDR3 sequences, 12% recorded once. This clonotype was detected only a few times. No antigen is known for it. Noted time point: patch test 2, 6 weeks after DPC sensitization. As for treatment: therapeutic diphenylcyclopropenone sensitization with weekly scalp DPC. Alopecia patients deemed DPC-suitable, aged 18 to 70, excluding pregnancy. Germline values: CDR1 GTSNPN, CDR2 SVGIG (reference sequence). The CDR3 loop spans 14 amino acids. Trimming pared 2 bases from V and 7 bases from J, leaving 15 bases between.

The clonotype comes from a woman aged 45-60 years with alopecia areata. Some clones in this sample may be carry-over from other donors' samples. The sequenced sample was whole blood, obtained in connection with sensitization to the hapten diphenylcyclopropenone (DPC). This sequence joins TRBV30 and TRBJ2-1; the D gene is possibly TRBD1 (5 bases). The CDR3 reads CAWSTLGQMNEQFF. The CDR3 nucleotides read TGTGCCTGGAGTACGTTGGGGCAGATGAATGAGCAGTTCTTC.